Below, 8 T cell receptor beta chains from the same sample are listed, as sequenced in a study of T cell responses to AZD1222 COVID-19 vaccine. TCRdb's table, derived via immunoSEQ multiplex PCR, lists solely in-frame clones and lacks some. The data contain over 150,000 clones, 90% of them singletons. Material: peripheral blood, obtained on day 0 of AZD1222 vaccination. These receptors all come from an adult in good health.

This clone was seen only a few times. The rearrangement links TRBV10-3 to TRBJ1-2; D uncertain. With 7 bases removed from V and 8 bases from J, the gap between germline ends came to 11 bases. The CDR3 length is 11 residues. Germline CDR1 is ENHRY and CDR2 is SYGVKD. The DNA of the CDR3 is TGTGCCATCAACACGCTGGGGGGCTACACCTTC. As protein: CAINTLGGYTF.

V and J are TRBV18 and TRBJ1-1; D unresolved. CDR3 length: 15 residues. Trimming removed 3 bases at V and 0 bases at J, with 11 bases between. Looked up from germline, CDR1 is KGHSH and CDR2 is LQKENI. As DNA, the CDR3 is TGTGCCAGCTCACCCTGGATGCAGATGAACACTGAAGCTTTCTTT. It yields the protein CASSPWMQMNTEAFF.

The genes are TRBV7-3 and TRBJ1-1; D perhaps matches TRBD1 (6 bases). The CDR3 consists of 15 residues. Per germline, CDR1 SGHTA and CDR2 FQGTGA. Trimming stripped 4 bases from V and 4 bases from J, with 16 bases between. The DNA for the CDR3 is TGTGCCAGCAGCTCCCAGACAGGACGTGTCACTGAAGCTTTCTTT. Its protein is CASSSQTGRVTEAFF.

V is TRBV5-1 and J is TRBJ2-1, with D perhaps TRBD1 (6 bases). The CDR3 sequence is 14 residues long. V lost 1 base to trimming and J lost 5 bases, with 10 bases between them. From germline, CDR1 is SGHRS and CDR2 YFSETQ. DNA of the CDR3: TGCGCCAGCAGCTTGCCCGACAGGCACAATGAGCAGTTCTTC. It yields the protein CASSLPDRHNEQFF.

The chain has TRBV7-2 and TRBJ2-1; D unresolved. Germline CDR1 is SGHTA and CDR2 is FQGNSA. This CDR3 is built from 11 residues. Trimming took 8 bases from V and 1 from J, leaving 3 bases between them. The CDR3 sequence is CASGSYNEQFF. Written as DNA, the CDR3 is TGTGCCAGCGGGTCCTACAATGAGCAGTTCTTC.

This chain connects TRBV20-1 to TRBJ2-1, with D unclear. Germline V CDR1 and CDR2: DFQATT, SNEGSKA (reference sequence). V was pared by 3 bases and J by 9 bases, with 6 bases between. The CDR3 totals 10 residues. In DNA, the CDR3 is TGCAGTGCTAGTTGGCGTGAGCAGTTCTTC. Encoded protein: CSASWREQFF.

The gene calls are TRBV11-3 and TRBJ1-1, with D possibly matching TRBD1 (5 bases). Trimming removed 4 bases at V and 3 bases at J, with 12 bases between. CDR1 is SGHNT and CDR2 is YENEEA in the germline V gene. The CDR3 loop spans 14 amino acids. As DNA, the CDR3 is TGTGCCAGCAGCTCGCCGGGAGGGGACACTGAAGCTTTCTTT. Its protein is CASSSPGGDTEAFF.

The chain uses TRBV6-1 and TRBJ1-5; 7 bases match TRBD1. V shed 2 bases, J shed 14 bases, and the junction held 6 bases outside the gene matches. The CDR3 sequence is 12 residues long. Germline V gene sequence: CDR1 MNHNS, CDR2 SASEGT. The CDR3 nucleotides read TGTGCCAGCAGTGAAAGCAGCAGGGGGAAGCATTTT. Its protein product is CASSESSRGKHF.